What follows are 3 T cell receptor beta chains derived from one specimen sequenced in a study of blood T cells in healthy people across ages. Primers used in a second PCR of roughly 7 to 11 cycles were a sample-barcoded 5' primer and a J-beta primer mix. One entry per CDR3 protein results from TCRdb running MiXCR on the 5' RACE reads. This table holds 1.5 million or so distinct CDR3 sequences, about 40% found once. Sequencing was performed on blood. All receptors come from a woman under 30 in good health.

The V gene is TRBV21-1, the J gene TRBJ2-7; the D call of TRBD1 is as the table states it, not checked on the DNA. TRBV21-1 corresponds to a pseudogene. The CDR3 is 15 residues long. In DNA, the CDR3 is TGTGCCAGCAGCCAAAGGGGGCATAGAAGATACGAGCAGTACTTC. It specifies CASSQRGHRRYEQYF.

The chain links TRBV10-3 to TRBJ1-2; 8 nucleotides align to TRBD1. Germline CDR1 and CDR2: ENHRY and SYGVKD. V lost 1 base, J lost 3 bases, and 4 bases stayed unmatched. This CDR3 comprises 15 residues. CDR3 sequence (DNA): TGTGCCATCAGTGAGTTACCGGGACAGGACTATGGCTACACCTTC. This encodes CAISELPGQDYGYTF.

This clonotype occurred a few times. The chain has TRBV7-2 and TRBJ1-1; D is uncertain. Germline assignment: CDR1 SGHTA and CDR2 FQGNSA. V was shortened by 1 base and J by 1 base, with 7 bases between the two germline ends. The CDR3 has 14 residues. CDR3 nucleotide sequence: TGTGCCAGCAGCTTAGTTCCTGAGAACACTGAAGCTTTCTTT. As protein: CASSLVPENTEAFF.